The sequence of this T cell receptor (beta chain) was determined in a study of cytomegalovirus exposure and HLA in healthy donors. Study-level information: Per a later analysis, the 550 to 850 first-cohort and 120 validation repertoires shared one platform. Findings and caveats of the study: A few chains tied to CMV proved CMV antigen-specific in vitro.

J gave up 5 bases and V 4 bases, and 6 bases lay outside the gene matches. The germline V gene encodes CDR1 SGDLS and CDR2 YYNGEE. The CDR3 extends over 15 amino acids. Regarding this clone: Antigen unknown.

The table came from immunoSEQ multiplex PCR; TCRdb's copy has only in-frame clones and leaves some out. The data hold about 180,000 clones, with around 85% observed a single time. Material: PBMCs. This receptor was taken from a man younger than 30 in good health and CMV-seropositive. V usage is TRBV9 and J usage is TRBJ2-1; 10 bases fit TRBD2. The CDR3 reads CASSYTSGTNNEQFF. The CDR3, as DNA: TGTGCCAGCAGCTACACTAGCGGGACTAACAATGAGCAGTTCTTC. Complete variable domain (other parts from reference TRBV9 and TRBJ2-1): DSGVTQTPKHLITATGQRVTLRCSPRSGDLSVYWYQQSLDQGLQFLIQYYNGEERAKGNILERFSAQQFPDLHSELNLSSLELGDSALYFCASSYTSGTNNEQFFGPGTRLTVL.